At least ten counts were recorded for the clone carrying this T cell receptor (beta chain). As yet, its antigen is unknown. These data originate in a study of tumor and adjacent non-tumor tissue in lung cancer. In the study overall: Samples averaged around 4 million productive TCRbeta reads each.

Germline V gene sequence: CDR1 MNHNY, CDR2 SVGAGI (reference sequence). Unmatched junction bases numbered 3, after V lost 5 bases and J lost 1 base. This CDR3 contains 15 residues. A modified ARM-PCR protocol with three rounds of nested PCR amplified TCRbeta. In TCRdb, the multiplex PCR reads were re-called with MiXCR into one record per CDR3 protein. The table lists roughly 120,000 distinct CDR3 sequences, about 63% of them singletons. The template was RNA from unsorted bulk tissue. More than 3 cm separated this lung sample from the edge of the tumor. The study, taken as a whole, reports: Normal lung showed higher cumulative top 100 clone frequency than tumor.

The TCR was taken from a man in his 60s with non-small cell lung cancer. The sequencing input was distant non-tumor lung tissue. This sequence joins TRBV6-6 and TRBJ2-5, with 11 bases that match TRBD1. In DNA form, the CDR3 reads TGTGCCAGCAGTCAGGACAGGGGGCGCCAAGAGACCCAGTACTTC. Protein: CASSQDRGRQETQYF.